This T cell receptor (beta chain) was documented in a study of cytomegalovirus exposure and HLA in healthy donors. Study-wide results and limits: Presence/absence analyses treated sequencing depth as roughly uniform across donors. In a later analysis, specific HLA alleles were associated with more than 15,000 TCR beta sequences at a 0.05 false discovery rate. Later on, an analysis showed TCR association rates differing by HLA locus, with DRB1 the most and HLA-C the fewest.

A remark on this clone: Its cognate antigen is unknown.

The PCR ran on 60 Vbeta and 13 Jbeta primers. In the authors' workflow: Some 11 million of the 60 million to 90 million unique TCR beta chains counted in a later analysis were shared. Repertoires were generated with immunoSEQ multiplex PCR, while TCRdb's copy carries only in-frame clones and drops some. V, J and clone size were drawn from that table, and D and trimming were deduced from the DNA. Of fewer than 250,000 clones listed, 60% to 85% are singletons. The CDR3 runs 17 residues. V lost 6 bases and J lost 1; bases outside the gene matches: 10. Germline V gene data show CDR1 as SGHTA and CDR2 as FQGNSA.

The V gene is TRBV7-2, the J gene TRBJ2-4, with TRBD2 matching 9 bases. Input material: PBMCs. This clonotype was sampled from a woman in her thirties or forties in good health and CMV-seronegative. Here the CDR3 DNA reads TGTGCCAGCAGTCCCTCTATAGCGGGAGCGGCCAAAAACATTCAGTACTTC. Its protein is CASSPSIAGAAKNIQYF.